The rows below give T cell receptor beta chains drawn from one sample of a study of T cells in Graves' hyperthyroidism and ophthalmopathy. TCRdb reprocessed the multiplex PCR reads with MiXCR, giving one entry per CDR3 protein. In the table there are under 550,000 distinct CDR3 sequences, roughly 21% of which are singletons. Sequenced sample: blood. These receptors all stem from a man between 35 and 55 years old with Graves' ophthalmopathy. Each CDR3 is given with its conserved first and last residue. D genes are given only for firm matches. Size values are once, few and many counts, or a class for expanded clones, and some rows have none.

abundance	d_gene	j_gene	v_gene	CDR3aa	CDR3nt
few	TRBD1	TRBJ2-7	TRBV6-7	CARLGQTSGEQYF	TGTGCCCGTCTGGGACAGACATCCGGGGAGCAGTACTTC
few	TRBD2	TRBJ2-7	TRBV20-1	CSARSLTSGSYEQYF	TGCAGTGCGCGGTCCTTAACTAGCGGGAGCTACGAGCAGTACTTC
many	NA	TRBJ1-6	TRBV2	CASSSDYNSPLHF	TGTGCCAGCAGTTCAGATTATAATTCACCCCTCCACTTT
NA	NA	TRBJ2-6	TRBV5-1	CASAPPGANVLTF	TGCGCCAGCGCCCCCCCTGGGGCCAACGTCCTGACTTTC
many	NA	TRBJ2-1	TRBV20-1	CSARSTSTDNEQFF	TGCAGTGCTAGATCCACCTCGACGGACAATGAGCAGTTCTTC
NA	TRBD1	TRBJ2-4	TRBV29-1	CSVPTGAGGDIQYF	TGCAGCGTTCCTACAGGCGCAGGGGGAGACATTCAGTACTTC
NA	TRBD1	TRBJ2-1	TRBV7-3	CASSTGQGQQFF	TGTGCCAGCAGCACCGGACAGGGACAGCAGTTCTTC
many	NA	TRBJ1-1	TRBV6-1	CASSEGGPTEAFF	TGTGCCAGCAGTGAGGGAGGGCCCACTGAAGCTTTCTTT
NA	NA	TRBJ2-7	TRBV3-1	CASSQALGRVYEQYF	TGTGCCAGCAGCCAAGCTTTGGGCAGAGTCTACGAGCAGTACTTC
NA	TRBD1	TRBJ2-3	TRBV10-3	CAIRTPLTGVGTDTQYF	TGTGCCATCAGGACGCCGTTGACAGGGGTCGGGACAGATACGCAGTATTTT
many	NA	TRBJ2-1	TRBV2	CASSVGVASYNEQFF	TGTGCCAGCAGCGTCGGGGTGGCCTCCTACAATGAGCAGTTCTTC
many	NA	TRBJ2-5	TRBV6-1	CATGRTKGETQYF	TGTGCCACGGGCCGTACTAAAGGGGAGACCCAGTACTTC
few	NA	TRBJ2-4	TRBV30	CAWSVGGGGKNIQYF	TGTGCCTGGAGTGTAGGCGGAGGAGGGAAAAACATTCAGTACTTC
many	TRBD1	TRBJ1-1	TRBV30	CAWSFDRGTEAFF	TGTGCCTGGAGCTTTGACAGGGGGACTGAAGCTTTCTTT
NA	NA	TRBJ1-6	TRBV5-1	CASRDVRGGRGSPLHF	TGCGCCAGCAGAGACGTTCGGGGGGGAAGGGGATCACCCCTCCACTTT
few	NA	TRBJ1-1	TRBV19	CASSIEGRGNTEAFF	TGTGCCAGTAGTATAGAAGGCAGGGGGAACACTGAAGCTTTCTTT
many	TRBD1	TRBJ2-1	TRBV20-1	CSASGTGHEQFF	TGCAGTGCTAGTGGGACAGGCCACGAGCAGTTCTTC
few	NA	TRBJ2-3	TRBV5-1	CASSRGGAGYTDTQYF	TGCGCCAGCAGCCGTGGCGGAGCGGGCTACACAGATACGCAGTATTTT
NA	TRBD2	TRBJ2-5	TRBV25-1	CASSEVKRGGETQYF	TGTGCCAGCAGTGAGGTTAAGCGGGGGGGAGAGACCCAGTACTTC
NA	TRBD1	TRBJ2-5	TRBV24-1	CATRARDSEETQYF	TGTGCCACCAGGGCTCGGGACAGCGAAGAGACCCAGTACTTC
many	TRBD1	TRBJ2-5	TRBV11-2	CASSFSAVTGTGGLETQYF	TGTGCCAGCAGCTTCTCCGCCGTTACCGGGACAGGGGGTTTGGAGACCCAGTACTTC
NA	NA	TRBJ1-5	TRBV12-3/TRBV12-4	CASRQNGLQGGAQHF	TGTGCCAGCAGACAAAACGGCTTACAGGGTGGGGCCCAGCATTTT
many	TRBD1	TRBJ1-5	TRBV6-1	CASSPQGAVGNQPQHF	TGTGCCAGCAGCCCCCAGGGGGCAGTGGGCAATCAGCCCCAGCATTTT
NA	NA	TRBJ1-2	TRBV18	CASSPLSGRGDYGYTF	TGTGCCAGCTCACCCCTGAGCGGAAGGGGGGACTATGGCTACACCTTC
many	TRBD1	TRBJ2-1	TRBV20-1	CSASLEGQGHNEQFF	TGCAGTGCTAGCCTGGAGGGACAGGGTCACAATGAGCAGTTCTTC
NA	NA	TRBJ1-4	TRBV20-1	CSARRQSNEKLFF	TGCAGTGCTCGCCGACAGTCAAATGAAAAACTGTTTTTT
many	TRBD2	TRBJ2-2	TRBV7-2	CASSEGLISGELFF	TGTGCCAGCAGCGAGGGACTAATATCCGGGGAGCTGTTTTTT
NA	NA	TRBJ1-1	TRBV11-2	CASSLDLLGRNTEAFF	TGTGCCAGCAGCTTAGATCTTCTGGGAAGGAACACTGAAGCTTTCTTT
many	NA	TRBJ1-1	TRBV5-1	CASSSRGTEAFF	TGCGCCAGCAGCTCTCGAGGCACTGAAGCTTTCTTT
many	TRBD1	TRBJ2-1	TRBV11-2	CASSFRDRSYNEQFF	TGTGCCAGCAGCTTCCGGGACAGGTCCTACAATGAGCAGTTCTTC
NA	NA	TRBJ2-2	TRBV3-1	CASSHTTGELFF	TGTGCCAGCAGCCACACGACCGGGGAGCTGTTTTTT
NA	TRBD1	TRBJ1-4	TRBV11-2	CASSPIGQGENEKLFF	TGTGCCAGCAGCCCTATAGGACAGGGGGAAAATGAAAAACTGTTTTTT
many	TRBD1	TRBJ2-5	TRBV28	CAIQGVRETQYF	TGTGCCATTCAGGGGGTGCGGGAGACCCAGTACTTC
many	TRBD2	TRBJ2-7	TRBV6-1	CASTRGTSGGTNSYEQYF	TGTGCCAGCACCCGAGGGACTAGCGGGGGTACGAACTCCTACGAGCAGTACTTC
few	TRBD1	TRBJ2-1	TRBV15	CATSRGGPLTGTQSDEQFF	TGTGCCACCAGCAGAGGGGGACCCCTGACAGGGACCCAGAGCGATGAGCAGTTCTTC
many	NA	TRBJ1-1	TRBV28	CASRTLMNTEAFF	TGTGCCAGCAGGACATTAATGAACACTGAAGCTTTCTTT
NA	NA	TRBJ2-6	TRBV2	CASSHGQPFSGANVLTF	TGTGCCAGCAGCCATGGACAGCCTTTCTCTGGGGCCAACGTCCTGACTTTC
NA	NA	TRBJ2-3	TRBV28	CASSLRGAGRTDTQYF	TGTGCCAGCAGTTTAAGGGGGGCCGGGAGGACAGATACGCAGTATTTT
many	TRBD1	TRBJ1-2	TRBV12-3/TRBV12-4	CASTLWGDRVSYGYTF	TGTGCCAGCACCCTATGGGGGGACAGGGTTAGCTATGGCTACACCTTC
NA	NA	TRBJ2-5	TRBV20-1	CSAPRGAGEIQYF	TGCAGTGCCCCAAGGGGGGCGGGAGAGATCCAGTACTTC
NA	NA	TRBJ2-7	TRBV5-6	CASSFIGRIPPEQYF	TGTGCCAGCAGCTTCATCGGACGGATCCCACCCGAGCAGTACTTC
few	TRBD1	TRBJ2-4	TRBV7-2	CASSIAGTGSAENIQYF	TGTGCCAGCAGCATAGCCGGGACAGGGTCGGCGGAAAACATTCAGTACTTC
NA	TRBD1	TRBJ1-5	TRBV6-2/TRBV6-3	CASSGQGGLYSNQPQHF	TGTGCCAGCAGTGGACAGGGGGGCCTCTATAGCAATCAGCCCCAGCATTTT